A selection of T cell receptor beta chains follows, all from one sample in a study of blood T cell repertoires in COVID-19. Profiled with immunoSEQ multiplex PCR; TCRdb holds only in-frame clones, not every one. The sample lists over 150,000 clones, roughly 92% occurring once. The sequencing input was peripheral blood. The receptors here all came from a man aged 30-40 years with COVID-19, enrolled during active disease. Both conserved end residues are part of each CDR3. Fields, in order: clone size, D gene, J gene, CDR3 length, V gene, CDR3 DNA, CDR3 protein. The D gene is left open where the match is weak. Expanded clones get a size class; other rows say once, few or many, or leave the size out.

.	TRBD2	TRBJ2-3	16	TRBV7-9	TGTGCCAGCAGCTTCGTTCTAGCGGGGGACACAGATACGCAGTATTTT	CASSFVLAGDTDTQYF
.	TRBD1	TRBJ1-1	16	TRBV27	TGTGCCAGCAATTTACAGGGGGGTTACGGGAACACTGAAGCTTTCTTT	CASNLQGGYGNTEAFF
.	.	TRBJ1-2	15	TRBV10-3	TGTGCCATCAGTGATCTCGATGTAGCTAACTATGGCTACACCTTC	CAISDLDVANYGYTF
.	.	TRBJ1-2	13	TRBV3-1/TRBV3-2	TGTGCCAGCAGCCCCGCAGGGTCCTATGGCTACACCTTC	CASSPAGSYGYTF
.	.	TRBJ1-6	13	TRBV6-5	TGTGCCAGCAGGTCCCCCCCTGAGTCACCCCTCCACTTT	CASRSPPESPLHF
.	TRBD1	TRBJ2-7	14	TRBV3-1/TRBV3-2	TGTGCCAGCAGCCCGAGGACAGGGGGCCACGAGCAGTACTTC	CASSPRTGGHEQYF
.	TRBD1	TRBJ2-3	17	TRBV24-1	TGTGCCACCAGTGGTCGCTCGGGACAGGGTCAAGCAGATACGCAGTATTTT	CATSGRSGQGQADTQYF
once	.	TRBJ2-2	13	TRBV7-3	TGTGCCAGCAGCTTATCCCTTACCGGGGAGCTGTTTTTT	CASSLSLTGELFF
.	.	TRBJ1-2	14	TRBV5-6	TGTGCCAGCAGCTTCGAGACAACTAACTATGGCTACACCTTC	CASSFETTNYGYTF
few	.	TRBJ1-2	12	TRBV15	TGTGCCACCAGCAGGGAGTTCTATGGCTACACCTTC	CATSREFYGYTF
.	.	TRBJ2-7	16	TRBV7-9	TGTGCCAGCAGCTTAGTCGGGGCAGGGACTCCCTACGAGCAGTACTTC	CASSLVGAGTPYEQYF
.	TRBD1	TRBJ1-2	15	TRBV12-5	TGTGCTAGTGGTTTGACCCGGACAGGGAGAGGGGGCTACACCTTC	CASGLTRTGRGGYTF
.	.	TRBJ1-5	14	TRBV6-5	TGTGCCAGCAGTTTAACAGGGATAGAACAGCCCCAGCATTTT	CASSLTGIEQPQHF
.	.	TRBJ1-4	15	TRBV6-5	TGTGCCAGCAGGGATGGGGATCTCTCGGGGGAAAAACTGTTTTTT	CASRDGDLSGEKLFF
.	TRBD2	TRBJ2-1	19	TRBV5-5	TGTGCCAGCAGCCTGAGACTAGCGGGGGGCGAGATAACTTACAATGAGCAGTTCTTC	CASSLRLAGGEITYNEQFF
few	.	TRBJ1-4	14	TRBV2	TGTGCCAGCAGTCTACAGGCAAATAATGAAAAACTGTTTTTT	CASSLQANNEKLFF
.	TRBD1	TRBJ2-1	15	TRBV7-3	TGTGCCAGCAGCCCTCTAGGGGGCCCCTACAATGAGCAGTTCTTC	CASSPLGGPYNEQFF
.	.	TRBJ1-6	15	TRBV6-1	TGTGCCAGCAGTGAAGATCGGAGCTATAATTCACCCCTCCACTTT	CASSEDRSYNSPLHF
.	.	TRBJ1-5	13	TRBV30	TGTGCCTGGAGGTATTCTAGCAATCAGCCCCAGCATTTT	CAWRYSSNQPQHF
.	.	TRBJ2-3	14	TRBV19	TGTGCCAGTCGTAGGGGGACTAACCAAGATACGCAGTATTTT	CASRRGTNQDTQYF
.	TRBD1	TRBJ2-3	15	TRBV3-1/TRBV3-2	TGTGCCAGCAGCCAGGGACAGGGGGCGGGAGATACGCAGTATTTT	CASSQGQGAGDTQYF
.	TRBD1	TRBJ2-1	14	TRBV7-7	TGTGCCAGCAGCTTAGTGGACAGGTTAGATGAGCAGTTCTTC	CASSLVDRLDEQFF
.	.	TRBJ1-5	13	TRBV19	TGTGCCAGTATGGACAGAACATTTCAGCCCCAGCATTTT	CASMDRTFQPQHF
.	.	TRBJ2-2	14	TRBV19	TGTGCCAGCCAAACAGGAAGCCACACCGGGGAGCTGTTTTTT	CASQTGSHTGELFF
.	TRBD1	TRBJ1-2	15	TRBV5-1	TGCGCCAGCAGCCCCACCGGGACAGGGAATGAAGGCTACACCTTC	CASSPTGTGNEGYTF
.	TRBD1	TRBJ1-4	15	TRBV3-1/TRBV3-2	TGTGCCAGCAGCCAAGAGTCGGGACAGCGGGAAAAACTGTTTTTT	CASSQESGQREKLFF
once	TRBD1	TRBJ1-1	14	TRBV6-4	TGTGCCAGCAGGGCGGACAGGGGAAACAATGAAGCTTTCTTT	CASRADRGNNEAFF
.	.	TRBJ1-6	16	TRBV2	TGTGCCAGCAGTGAATTGGGGCAGGGCGGTAATTCACCCCTCCACTTT	CASSELGQGGNSPLHF
once	TRBD1	TRBJ2-7	14	TRBV5-6	TGTGCCAGCAGCTACGGGACAGGGCCCTACGAGCAGTACTTC	CASSYGTGPYEQYF
.	TRBD1	TRBJ2-1	16	TRBV12-5	TGTGCTAGTGGTTTGCGTACAGGGGGCCCCTACAATGAGCAGTTCTTC	CASGLRTGGPYNEQFF
.	TRBD2	TRBJ2-1	16	TRBV24-1	TGTGCCACCAGTGATAGCGGGGGGCGACAATACAATGAGCAGTTCTTC	CATSDSGGRQYNEQFF
.	.	TRBJ2-3	17	TRBV4-1	TGCGCCAGCAGCCGAACAACCCGGGACTTTCAAGGGGATACGCAGTATTTT	CASSRTTRDFQGDTQYF
.	.	TRBJ2-7	16	TRBV3-1/TRBV3-2	TGTGCCAGCAGCCAAGGTAGTGGTAGGGGCAGATACGAGCAGTACTTC	CASSQGSGRGRYEQYF
.	.	TRBJ1-3	14	TRBV2	TGTGCCAGCTCCGCAGGGCAGGGTGGAAACACCATATATTTT	CASSAGQGGNTIYF
.	.	TRBJ1-4	13	TRBV5-1	TGCGCCAGCGCGAGCACAACTAATGAAAAACTGTTTTTT	CASASTTNEKLFF
.	TRBD1	TRBJ1-2	15	TRBV3-1/TRBV3-2	TGTGCCAGCAGCCAAGCTGGGACAGGGAGCTATGGCTACACCTTC	CASSQAGTGSYGYTF
.	.	TRBJ1-1	14	TRBV2	TGTGCCAGCAGTGAATTGGGCGCAGGGACTGAAGCTTTCTTT	CASSELGAGTEAFF
.	.	TRBJ1-1	15	TRBV5-1	TGCGCCAGCAGCTTGCAATCAGAAATGAACACTGAAGCTTTCTTT	CASSLQSEMNTEAFF
.	TRBD1	TRBJ1-5	14	TRBV19	TGTGCCAGTAGTATGGGACAGCCGAATCAGCCCCAGCATTTT	CASSMGQPNQPQHF
once	TRBD1	TRBJ2-3	19	TRBV7-9	TGTGCCAGCAGCCTCCGAGGACGAGGGGGCCAAGAAAGCACAGATACGCAGTATTTT	CASSLRGRGGQESTDTQYF
.	.	TRBJ2-7	14	TRBV2	TGTGCCAGCCGAGGGCCAGCCAACGACTACGAGCAGTACTTC	CASRGPANDYEQYF
once	.	TRBJ1-5	14	TRBV20-1	TGCAGTGCTAGTCGCGGGCATAGCAATCAGCCCCAGCATTTT	CSASRGHSNQPQHF
.	TRBD2	TRBJ2-1	21	TRBV3-1/TRBV3-2	TGTGCCAGCAGCCAAGATTTGGGACTAGCGGGGGCCCAAAGCTCCTACAATGAGCAGTTCTTC	CASSQDLGLAGAQSSYNEQFF
.	.	TRBJ1-5	15	TRBV2	TGTGCCAGCAGTGGCCCCGGCGGGCTCGGTCAGCCCCAGCATTTT	CASSGPGGLGQPQHF
.	TRBD1	TRBJ1-2	14	TRBV6-5	TGTGCCAGCAGTTACCGGACAGGGGGTTATGGCTACACCTTC	CASSYRTGGYGYTF